Listed here is a single TCR beta chain. CDR3 length: 12 residues. With 0 bases removed from V and 7 bases from J, the gap between germline ends came to 6 bases. CDR1 is LGHNA, CDR2 YNFKEQ, per germline. cDNA serving as the sequencing template came from extracted, reverse transcribed RNA. Sequencing was performed with immunoSEQ multiplex PCR; in TCRdb, only in-frame clones are kept and a portion is missing. The sample shows 200,000 to 250,000 clones, around two fifths of them seen only once. These data belong to a study of CD8+ T cells in alopecia areata. Treatment specified: oral pan-JAK inhibitor, 5-10 mg twice daily.

This TCR came from a human donor with alopecia areata. Source: CD4+ T cells sorted from blood, taken between weeks 36 and 40, from a patient treated with tofacitinib. V and J are TRBV4-2 and TRBJ2-5; D call uncertain. CDR3 DNA: TGTGCCAGCAGCCAAGATAGAGTGACCCAGTACTTC. This translates into CASSQDRVTQYF.